What follows are 27 T cell receptor beta chains derived from one specimen sequenced in a study of OX40 agonist ivuxolimab in advanced cancers. Some clones are missing from TCRdb's copy, which holds only in-frame ones; the method was immunoSEQ multiplex PCR. The sample shows about 23,000 clones, under 90% of them seen only once. The material sequenced was CD4+ or CD8+ T cells sorted from blood, taken in a trial of the OX40 agonist ivuxolimab. Receptors originate from an adult with an advanced solid tumor such as melanoma, head and neck, liver or kidney cancer.

The chain couples TRBV19 to TRBJ2-7; TRBD2 matches at 9 bases. Germline CDR1 and CDR2: LNHDA and SQIVND (reference sequence). This CDR3 has 15 residues. V lost 4 bases, J lost 5 bases, and 9 bases stayed unmatched. The CDR3 reads CASSKVAGAWDEQYF. CDR3 coding DNA: TGTGCCAGTAGTAAGGTAGCGGGAGCGTGGGACGAGCAGTACTTC.

V is TRBV11-2 and J is TRBJ2-4, with 8 bases aligning to TRBD2. Germline CDR1 reads SGHAT; CDR2 reads FQNNGV. CDR3 size: 15 residues. Trimming took 0 bases from V and 8 from J; bases not matched to a gene: 6. CDR3 nucleotides: TGTGCCAGCAGCTTAGATGCAAGCGGGGGTTACATTCAGTACTTC. Amino acid sequence: CASSLDASGGYIQYF. The variable domain in full, completed from reference TRBV11-2 and TRBJ2-4, reads EAGVAQSPRYKIIEKRQSVAFWCNPISGHATLYWYQQILGQGPKLLIQFQNNGVVDDSQLPKDRFSAERLKGVDSTLKIQPAKLEDSAVYLCASSLDASGGYIQYFGAGTRLSVL.

In this sample, this clone turned up once. The chain is built from TRBV7-9 and TRBJ1-2; the D gene is possibly TRBD1 (5 bases). Germline CDR1 is SEHNR and CDR2 is FQNEAQ (reference sequence). The CDR3 runs to 16 residues. Trimming left V 6 bases short and J 4 bases short, with 21 bases between. Written as DNA, the CDR3 is TGTGCCAGCAGTCTGTCGACCAGGGTAGGCCTCTATGGCTACACCTTC. Translation: CASSLSTRVGLYGYTF.

CDR3 sequence: CASSLSPGTGIDNEQFF. The CDR3 region has the DNA TGTGCCAGCAGCTTATCACCCGGGACAGGGATCGACAATGAGCAGTTCTTC. This chain uses TRBV7-6 with TRBJ2-1, with TRBD1 matching 9 bases. The CDR3 runs to 17 residues. Germline lookup yields CDR1 SGHVS and CDR2 FNYEAQ. Trimming took 2 bases from V and 5 from J; bases not matched to a gene: 10.

J is TRBJ2-5 and V is TRBV7-6; no firm D call. The CDR3 is 14 amino acids. The germline V and J ends were trimmed by 2 bases and 1 base, with 8 bases remaining between them. Germline V CDR1 and CDR2: SGHVS, FNYEAQ. The CDR3 region is CASSLRLLQETQYF. In nucleotides, the CDR3 is TGTGCCAGCAGCTTAAGGCTGCTCCAAGAGACCCAGTACTTC.

This clone was seen a few times. This chain links TRBV11-3 with TRBJ2-2; 12 bases align to TRBD2. Trimming took 3 bases from V and 2 from J; bases not matched to a gene: 1. The germline V gene has CDR1 SGHNT and CDR2 YENEEA. The CDR3 has 16 amino acids. The CDR3 DNA follows: TGTGCCAGCAGCTTGGGACTAGCGGGTAACACCGGGGAGCTGTTTTTT. It codes for CASSLGLAGNTGELFF. The complete variable domain, with remaining parts taken from reference TRBV11-3 and TRBJ2-2, reads EAGVVQSPRYKIIEKKQPVAFWCNPISGHNTLYWYLQNLGQGPELLIRYENEEAVDDSQLPKDRFSAERLKGVDSTLKIQPAELGDSAVYLCASSLGLAGNTGELFFGEGSRLTVL.

V usage is TRBV6-6 and J usage is TRBJ2-7; D is perhaps TRBD2 (5 bases). Germline V CDR1 and CDR2: MNHNY, SVGAGI (reference sequence). There are 14 residues in the CDR3. V lost 2 bases, J lost 5 bases, and 13 bases lay in between. CDR3 residues: CASSYTGMGHEQYF. CDR3 nucleotide sequence: TGTGCCAGCAGTTACACCGGGATGGGCCACGAGCAGTACTTC.

The CDR3 DNA sequence: TGTGCCAGTAGTATAGACCGCCAGTCCTCCTACGAGCAGTACTTC. This encodes CASSIDRQSSYEQYF. The V call is TRBV19, the J call TRBJ2-7; no definite D call. The germline V and J ends were trimmed by 0 bases and 0 bases, with 9 bases remaining between them. CDR3 length: 15 residues. Germline-derived CDR1 and CDR2 are LNHDA and SQIVND (reference sequence).

The chain employs TRBV9 and TRBJ1-6, with D maybe TRBD1 (6 bases). The CDR3 consists of 13 residues. The V gene lost 3 bases and the J gene lost 7 bases, with 8 bases spanning the gap. The V gene's germline CDR1 is SGDLS and CDR2 YYNGEE. For the CDR3, the DNA is TGTGCCAGCAGCGAGGGGGGAAATTCACCCCTCCACTTT. Protein sequence: CASSEGGNSPLHF.

The chain combines TRBV5-1 with TRBJ1-1; a possible D gene is TRBD1 (6 bases). Germline V CDR1 and CDR2: SGHRS, YFSETQ. V was shortened by 2 bases and J by 3 bases, with 11 bases between the two germline ends. The CDR3 is made up of 14 amino acids. CDR3 coding DNA: TGCGCCAGCAGCTTTAACGCAGGGGACACTGAAGCTTTCTTT. Its protein is CASSFNAGDTEAFF.

The chain combines TRBV27 with TRBJ2-1; possibly TRBD1 or TRBD2 for D (6 bases each). This CDR3 spans 15 amino acids. V lost 5 bases, J lost 0 bases, and 11 bases lay in between. CDR1 is MNHEY, CDR2 SMNVEV, per germline (reference sequence). The CDR3 bases are TGTGCCAGCAGTGGGGGGCGATACTCCTACAATGAGCAGTTCTTC. As protein: CASSGGRYSYNEQFF.

The V call is TRBV9, the J call TRBJ1-3; 7 bases match TRBD1. CDR1 and CDR2 (germline): SGDLS, YYNGEE. The trim removed 3 bases at V and 0 bases at J, leaving 12 bases unmatched. The CDR3 extends over 18 amino acids. As DNA, the CDR3 is TGTGCCAGCAGCGGAAACAGGGGTCGGATCGGCTCTGGAAACACCATATATTTT. This gives the protein CASSGNRGRIGSGNTIYF.

The chain has TRBV15 and TRBJ2-2; D unclear. Germline assignment: CDR1 LNHNV and CDR2 YYDKDF (reference sequence). The CDR3 consists of 14 residues. Trimming pared 4 bases from V and 6 bases from J, leaving 12 bases between. In DNA form, the CDR3 reads TGTGCCACCAGCAACCTGGAATGGCCCGGGGAGCTGTTTTTT. Translated, it gives CATSNLEWPGELFF.

The J gene is TRBJ2-7, the V gene TRBV4-3; D not certain. The CDR3 contains 17 residues. Trimming stripped 4 bases from V and 0 bases from J, with 19 bases between. Germline CDR1 and CDR2: LGHNA and YSLEER. The CDR3 region is CASSPEPVQEPSYEQYF. The DNA of the CDR3 is TGCGCCAGCAGCCCCGAACCGGTTCAAGAACCCTCCTACGAGCAGTACTTC.

The V and J genes are TRBV5-1 and TRBJ1-1, with 10 bases aligning to TRBD1. V was pared by 3 bases and J by 0 bases, with 5 bases of the junction left unmatched. Germline CDR1 and CDR2: SGHRS and YFSETQ. The CDR3 consists of 16 residues. The CDR3 DNA reads TGCGCCAGCAGCTGGGGGGACAGGGGTATGAACACTGAAGCTTTCTTT. This translates into CASSWGDRGMNTEAFF.

The J gene is TRBJ2-3, the V gene TRBV5-1, with 9 nucleotides matching TRBD2. V gave up 4 bases and J gave up 6 bases; unmatched junction bases: 9. Per germline, CDR1 SGHRS and CDR2 YFSETQ. This CDR3 has 15 residues. The CDR3 bases are TGCGCCAGCAGCCCGACCGGGACTAGCCCCGATACGCAGTATTTT. This translates into CASSPTGTSPDTQYF.

This clone appeared a few times. The sample holds other DNA sequences that translate to the same CDR3. This chain uses TRBV5-1 with TRBJ2-7, with no clear D. Germline loops: CDR1 SGHRS, CDR2 YFSETQ. Trimming stripped 2 bases from V and 2 bases from J, with 11 bases between. The CDR3 totals 14 residues. CDR3 loop: CASSFSGGTYEQYF. CDR3 coding DNA: TGCGCCAGCAGCTTTTCGGGCGGCACCTACGAGCAGTACTTC.

The count of this clone is one. The CDR3 protein is CASSFDRSVVAFF. The CDR3 DNA is TGTGCCAGCAGCTTTGACAGGTCTGTTGTAGCTTTCTTT. This chain links TRBV5-5 with TRBJ1-1; TRBD1 is a possible D gene (6 bases). The CDR3 consists of 13 residues. Per the germline V gene, CDR1 is SGHKS and CDR2 is YYEKEE (reference sequence). V lost 2 bases, J lost 10 bases, and 15 bases lay in between.

The J gene is TRBJ1-6, the V gene TRBV4-3; D gene uncertain. Germline V gives CDR1 LGHNA, CDR2 YSLEER. The CDR3 consists of 13 residues. Trimming pared 5 bases from V and 8 bases from J, leaving 10 bases between. CDR3 residues: CASSSVPDSPLHF. The CDR3 bases are TGCGCCAGCAGCTCCGTTCCTGATTCACCCCTCCACTTT.

This clone was seen just once. This chain links TRBV11-3 with TRBJ1-2; D gene uncertain. The CDR3 covers 13 residues. V was clipped by 5 bases and J by 6 bases, with 13 bases between them. Germline lookup yields CDR1 SGHNT and CDR2 YENEEA. The CDR3 spells CASSTPAGNGYTF. The CDR3 DNA reads TGTGCCAGCAGCACTCCTGCTGGGAATGGCTACACCTTC. Full variable domain (rest looked up from reference TRBV11-3 and TRBJ1-2): EAGVVQSPRYKIIEKKQPVAFWCNPISGHNTLYWYLQNLGQGPELLIRYENEEAVDDSQLPKDRFSAERLKGVDSTLKIQPAELGDSAVYLCASSTPAGNGYTFGSGTRLTVV.

V gene TRBV7-9 combines with J gene TRBJ2-3; a possible D gene is TRBD1 (7 bases). Germline assignment: CDR1 SEHNR and CDR2 FQNEAQ (reference sequence). The CDR3 length is 15 residues. Trimming shortened V by 5 bases and J by 0 bases, and 12 bases separated the two germline ends. CDR3 DNA sequence: TGTGCCAGCAGCAAACAGGGGACTAGCACAGATACGCAGTATTTT. It translates to CASSKQGTSTDTQYF.

This clone was picked up one time. This chain uses TRBV6-1 with TRBJ2-1, with 12 nucleotides matching TRBD1. The germline CDR1 and CDR2 sequences are MNHNS and SASEGT. The CDR3 length is 16 residues. With V trimmed by 4 bases and J by 8 bases, 9 bases remained unmatched. This CDR3 is CASSGLGQGAGDEQFF. As DNA, the CDR3 is TGTGCCAGCAGTGGCCTGGGACAGGGGGCAGGGGATGAGCAGTTCTTC.

The chain couples TRBV27 to TRBJ1-2, with TRBD1 matching over 8 bases. Germline lookup yields CDR1 MNHEY and CDR2 SMNVEV (reference sequence). This CDR3 region has 14 residues. J was trimmed by 1 base and V by 5 bases; bases with no gene match: 3. The CDR3 is CASSTGGGNYGYTF. The CDR3 nucleotides read TGTGCCAGCAGTACAGGGGGGGGTAACTATGGCTACACCTTC.

The genes are TRBV10-2 and TRBJ1-1; tentative D call: TRBD1 (6 bases). With 2 bases removed from V and 5 bases from J, the gap between germline ends came to 12 bases. Germline loops: CDR1 WSHSY, CDR2 SAAADI. The CDR3 covers 14 residues. The CDR3 nucleotides are TGCGCCAGCAGTGAGACAGGGCGAGGAACTGAAGCTTTCTTT. It is translated as CASSETGRGTEAFF.

The chain is built from TRBV29-1 and TRBJ2-7; 10 bases fit TRBD1. V was pared by 4 bases and J by 2 bases, with 2 bases of the junction left unmatched. This CDR3 is 13 amino acids long. Per germline, CDR1 SQVTM and CDR2 ANQGSEA. This chain's CDR3 is CSVGQGATYEQYF. CDR3 coding DNA: TGCAGCGTTGGACAGGGGGCTACCTACGAGCAGTACTTC.

The V call is TRBV4-3, the J call TRBJ2-7; possible D gene TRBD1, 6 bases. CDR1 is LGHNA, CDR2 YSLEER, per germline. V was cut by 0 bases and J by 0 bases, with 9 bases left in between. CDR3 length equals 15 residues. The CDR3 sequence: CASSQDQGTSYEQYF. Here the CDR3 DNA reads TGCGCCAGCAGCCAAGATCAGGGGACCTCCTACGAGCAGTACTTC.

This sequence joins TRBV7-6 and TRBJ1-1, with D hard to call. This CDR3 has 15 amino acids. The V end lost 5 bases, the J end lost 5 bases, and 18 bases lay between the germline ends. The germline gives CDR1 SGHVS, CDR2 FNYEAQ. CDR3 DNA sequence: TGTGCCAGCAGCCCATTGACGGGATTGAGTACTGAAGCTTTCTTT. Its translation: CASSPLTGLSTEAFF.